The 29 T cell receptor beta chains reported below all come from one sample, sequenced in a study of control samples from healthy donors and cancer patients. Generated by immunoSEQ multiplex PCR, the TCRdb table keeps only in-frame clones and is missing some. The sample has about 73,000 clones; 94% are singletons. The sequencing input was blood. Source of these receptors: a woman in her thirties or forties in good health.

Comments on this clone: The sample contains more than one DNA sequence encoding this CDR3. The CDR3 here is CASSYAGRGEQFF. For the CDR3, the DNA is TGTGCCAGCAGTTACGCGGGTAGGGGGGAGCAGTTCTTC. The chain has TRBV6-5 and TRBJ2-1, with a weak D call TRBD1 (6 bases). Germline CDR1 and CDR2: MNHEY and SVGAGI. Trimming took off 2 bases at V and 10 bases at J, with 12 bases between the two ends. This CDR3 region has 13 residues.

The rearrangement uses TRBV11-1 and TRBJ2-7, with a possible D match to TRBD2 (5 bases). Germline V gene lookup returns CDR1 SGHAT and CDR2 FQDESV (reference sequence). Trimming pared 5 bases from V and 2 bases from J, leaving 7 bases between. The CDR3 covers 12 residues. The CDR3 DNA follows: TGTGCCAGCAGCAGCGGCACCTACGAGCAGTACTTC. It codes for CASSSGTYEQYF.

The V and J genes are TRBV7-2 and TRBJ2-2; 7 nucleotides agree with TRBD2. Germline V CDR1 and CDR2: SGHTA, FQGNSA. The CDR3 totals 15 residues. V gave up 4 bases and J gave up 4 bases; unmatched junction bases: 6. CDR3 sequence: CASSSFVAGTGELFF. The DNA of the CDR3 is TGTGCCAGCAGCTCGTTCGTAGCGGGCACCGGGGAGCTGTTTTTT.

The chain uses TRBV19 and TRBJ2-1; TRBD2 agrees at 12 bases. Germline values: CDR1 LNHDA, CDR2 SQIVND (reference sequence). V dropped 5 bases and J dropped 3; count of bases not matched to a gene: 5. The CDR3 sequence is 16 residues long. The CDR3 is CASSPSGGAVYNEQFF. The CDR3 DNA reads TGTGCCAGTAGTCCTAGCGGGGGGGCCGTCTACAATGAGCAGTTCTTC.

This chain joins TRBV25-1 and TRBJ1-5; TRBD1 aligns across 9 bases. Per germline, CDR1 MGHDK and CDR2 SYGVNS. The CDR3 has 14 residues. J gave up 4 bases and V 6 bases, and 4 bases lay outside the gene matches. The CDR3 DNA follows: TGTGCCAGCAGCGAGACAGGGGGGAATCAGCCCCAGCATTTT. Encoded protein: CASSETGGNQPQHF.

This chain uses TRBV4-1 with TRBJ2-2; D is possibly TRBD2 (5 bases). V was shortened by 3 bases and J by 4 bases, with 18 bases between the two germline ends. CDR3 size: 17 residues. Germline lookup yields CDR1 MGHRA and CDR2 YSYEKL. Written as DNA, the CDR3 is TGCGCCAGCAGCCACTTTAGATTCGGGGTCGCCACCGGGGAGCTGTTTTTT. Residues: CASSHFRFGVATGELFF.

This chain links TRBV2 with TRBJ1-1, with D possibly matching TRBD1 (6 bases). The ends were cut back, 10 bases at V and 1 base at J, with 19 bases in the middle. This CDR3 comprises 15 residues. Looked up from germline, CDR1 is SNHLY and CDR2 is FYNNEI. CDR3 in DNA: TGTGCCACCTCAAGGGTGAGAGGGGGGAACACTGAAGCTTTCTTT. It encodes CATSRVRGGNTEAFF.

Comment on this clone: A read error may produce the germline difference seen at one junction end. The rearrangement uses TRBV3-1 (or the pseudogene TRBV3-2) and TRBJ2-7; D call uncertain. Germline assignment: CDR1 LGHDT and CDR2 YNNKEL (reference sequence). The CDR3 length is 13 residues. This chain's CDR3 is CASSPISSDEQYF. The CDR3 coding sequence is TGTGCCAGCAGTCCGATCTCCTCCGACGAGCAGTACTTC.

This chain joins TRBV2 and TRBJ2-4; D ambiguous. Between the trimmed V and J ends, which lost 4 bases and 6 bases, there was a span of 10 bases. This CDR3 comprises 13 residues. Germline values: CDR1 SNHLY, CDR2 FYNNEI. Written as DNA, the CDR3 is TGTGCCAGCAGTGGGGCAGGAAGAAACATTCAGTACTTC. Protein product: CASSGAGRNIQYF.

The V call is TRBV24-1, the J call TRBJ2-1; 13 bases align to TRBD2. This CDR3 is built from 13 residues. Trimming cost V 10 bases and J 8 bases; bases outside gene matches: 4. Germline V gene sequence: CDR1 KGHDR, CDR2 SFDVKD. In DNA form, the CDR3 reads TGTGCCACACTAGCGGGAGGGCCCCATGAGCAGTTCTTC. Amino acids: CATLAGGPHEQFF.

V and J are TRBV5-1 and TRBJ2-3; perhaps TRBD2 as D (6 bases). V gave up 4 bases and J gave up 0 bases, with 15 bases separating them. The CDR3 sequence is 16 residues long. From germline, CDR1 is SGHRS and CDR2 YFSETQ. The CDR3 DNA reads as TGCGCCAGCAGCCTGGTAGCGGATATTAGCACAGATACGCAGTATTTT. This encodes CASSLVADISTDTQYF.

V is TRBV24-1 and J is TRBJ2-1; D might be TRBD1 (5 bases). The germline V and J ends were trimmed by 7 bases and 2 bases, with 8 bases remaining between them. CDR3 length equals 13 residues. The germline gives CDR1 KGHDR, CDR2 SFDVKD. Written as DNA, the CDR3 is TGTGCCACCAGCAGGGATGCCTACAATGAGCAGTTCTTC. Protein product: CATSRDAYNEQFF.

V is TRBV19 and J is TRBJ1-5, with D unclear. CDR3 length equals 12 residues. V was shortened by 6 bases and J by 5 bases, with 8 bases between the two germline ends. Germline-derived CDR1 and CDR2 are LNHDA and SQIVND (reference sequence). The CDR3 loop is CASRVGDQPQHF. In DNA, the CDR3 is TGTGCCAGTAGGGTGGGAGATCAGCCCCAGCATTTT.

This chain uses TRBV24-1 with TRBJ2-7; 9 bases map to TRBD1. CDR1 and CDR2 (germline): KGHDR, SFDVKD. This CDR3 has 16 amino acids. J was trimmed by 0 bases and V by 2 bases; bases with no gene match: 4. CDR3 nucleotides: TGTGCCACCAGTGATTCGGGGACAGGGAGCTCCTACGAGCAGTACTTC. This encodes CATSDSGTGSSYEQYF.

This clone came up once. The chain uses TRBV27 and TRBJ2-1, with D hard to call. This CDR3 comprises 11 residues. V was cut by 2 bases and J by 7 bases, with 3 bases left in between. Looked up from germline, CDR1 is MNHEY and CDR2 is SMNVEV (reference sequence). CDR3 bases: TGTGCCAGCAGTTTAATGAATGAGCAGTTCTTC. Amino acids: CASSLMNEQFF.

The rearrangement uses TRBV12-3 or TRBV12-4 and TRBJ1-3; tentatively, D is TRBD1 (5 bases). The CDR3 is made up of 12 amino acids. The V end was cut by 7 bases, the J end by 4 bases, with 8 bases between. This CDR3 reads CASKPGGNTIYF. In nucleotides, the CDR3 is TGTGCCAGCAAACCAGGGGGAAACACCATATATTTT.

The V and J genes are TRBV6-5 and TRBJ1-6, with D possibly matching TRBD1 (5 bases). V was cut by 8 bases and J by 8 bases, with 16 bases left in between. Germline assignment: CDR1 MNHEY and CDR2 SVGAGI. The CDR3 covers 14 residues. This CDR3 reads CASRGGTEDSPLHF. Written as DNA, the CDR3 is TGTGCCAGCCGGGGCGGGACGGAGGATTCACCCCTCCACTTT.

J is TRBJ2-1 and V is TRBV7-2; TRBD2 agrees at 8 bases. This CDR3 region has 16 residues. In germline, CDR1 is SGHTA, CDR2 FQGNSA. The junction had 11 bases not matched to a gene; V was cut back by 4 bases and J by 6 bases. The CDR3 loop is CASSSKLAAAGNEQFF. The CDR3 DNA reads as TGTGCCAGCAGCTCCAAACTAGCGGCGGCTGGCAATGAGCAGTTCTTC.

This rearrangement joins TRBV27 to TRBJ2-1, with 9 nucleotides matching TRBD1. CDR1 is MNHEY and CDR2 is SMNVEV in the germline V gene (reference sequence). The CDR3 totals 17 residues. Trimming removed 5 bases from V and 3 bases from J; junction bases left unmatched: 11. The DNA of the CDR3 is TGTGCCAGCAGTCTTCTAGAGACAGGGGGTCTCTACAATGAGCAGTTCTTC. Protein product: CASSLLETGGLYNEQFF.

This clone appeared once. The V and J genes are TRBV11-1 and TRBJ1-6; 12 bases match TRBD1. This CDR3 comprises 16 residues. Germline-derived CDR1 and CDR2 are SGHAT and FQDESV (reference sequence). J was trimmed by 9 bases and V by 0 bases; bases with no gene match: 3. The CDR3 is CASSLAGQGATSPLHF. The CDR3, as DNA: TGTGCCAGCAGCTTAGCGGGACAGGGGGCGACTTCACCCCTCCACTTT.

The chain couples TRBV5-4 to TRBJ1-1; no definite D call. V was pared by 0 bases and J by 3 bases, with 21 bases between. Germline CDR1 SGHNT, CDR2 YYREEE (reference sequence). This CDR3 spans 18 amino acids. The CDR3 DNA sequence: TGTGCCAGCAGCTTGGTTGGCAGTTTCGAATCACACGACACTGAAGCTTTCTTT. It yields the protein CASSLVGSFESHDTEAFF.

The chain couples TRBV23-1 to TRBJ1-5; D is undetermined. TRBV23-1 is reported as an ORF; its role is uncertain. The CDR3 has 15 residues. V lost 5 bases to trimming and J lost 9 bases, with 20 bases between them. The CDR3 DNA reads as TGCGCCAGCAGTATGGATGAGGCGGTCAGCAGGCCCCAGCATTTT. Its protein product is CASSMDEAVSRPQHF.

This clone has just one count. The chain is built from TRBV24-1 and TRBJ2-2; D tentatively reads TRBD1 or TRBD2 (5 bases each). The ends were cut back, 4 bases at V and 3 bases at J, with 5 bases in the middle. Germline CDR1 reads KGHDR; CDR2 reads SFDVKD. The CDR3 is 13 residues long. This CDR3 is CATSEGDTGELFF. CDR3 nucleotide sequence: TGTGCCACCAGTGAGGGGGACACCGGGGAGCTGTTTTTT.

This chain uses TRBV27 with TRBJ2-5; D is uncertain. Trimming pared 9 bases from V and 2 bases from J, leaving 1 base between. The CDR3 is 9 amino acids. Germline CDR1 and CDR2: MNHEY and SMNVEV (reference sequence). CDR3 DNA sequence: TGTGCCAGACAAGAGACCCAGTACTTC. Amino acid sequence: CARQETQYF.

The chain combines TRBV19 with TRBJ1-1, with D possibly TRBD1 on 5 matching bases. The CDR3 length is 14 residues. V gave up 10 bases and J gave up 0 bases, with 15 bases separating them. In germline, CDR1 is LNHDA, CDR2 SQIVND (reference sequence). CDR3 region: CATRQQNMNTEAFF. Here the CDR3 DNA reads TGTGCCACTAGACAGCAGAACATGAACACTGAAGCTTTCTTT.

The chain employs TRBV13 and TRBJ2-1; 7 nucleotides match TRBD2. Germline CDR1 and CDR2: PRHDT and FYEKMQ (reference sequence). CDR3 size: 19 residues. J was trimmed by 5 bases and V by 2 bases; bases with no gene match: 18. CDR3: CASSLSVLSRGVGHNEQFF. CDR3 bases: TGTGCCAGCAGCTTATCAGTGCTGAGCCGGGGGGTGGGACACAATGAGCAGTTCTTC.

The chain joins TRBV7-2 to TRBJ2-5; D might be TRBD1 or TRBD2, each matching 6 bases. Trimming removed 1 base from V and 8 bases from J, with 17 bases in between. The CDR3 consists of 15 residues. Germline V CDR1 and CDR2: SGHTA, FQGNSA. This CDR3 reads CASSLGGAAKKTQYF. DNA for the CDR3: TGTGCCAGCAGCTTAGGGGGGGCGGCCAAGAAAACCCAGTACTTC.

V is TRBV5-4 and J is TRBJ1-4; tentatively, D is TRBD1 (5 bases). The CDR3 is 15 amino acids. CDR1 is SGHNT and CDR2 is YYREEE in the germline V gene (reference sequence). V lost 4 bases to trimming and J lost 3 bases, with 13 bases between them. The CDR3 nucleotides are TGTGCCAGCAGCCGCGTGGCAGGGCCTAATGAAAAACTGTTTTTT. Amino acids: CASSRVAGPNEKLFF.

The rearrangement uses TRBV7-2 and TRBJ2-3; D gene unclear. CDR3 length: 14 amino acids. V gave up 1 base and J gave up 8 bases, with 13 bases separating them. Germline V gene lookup returns CDR1 SGHTA and CDR2 FQGNSA. For the CDR3, the DNA is TGTGCCAGCAGCTTAGGTCAGGCGGTCAGTACGCAGTATTTT. It yields the protein CASSLGQAVSTQYF. The variable domain in full, completed from reference TRBV7-2 and TRBJ2-3, reads GAGVSQSPSNKVTEKGKDVELRCDPISGHTALYWYRQSLGQGLEFLIYFQGNSAPDKSGLPSDRFSAERTGGSVSTLTIQRTQQEDSAVYLCASSLGQAVSTQYFGPGTRLTVL.